This T cell receptor (beta chain) was retrieved from a study of T cell changes during pregnancy in multiple sclerosis. The CDR3 has 13 residues. Germline CDR1 is MGHDK and CDR2 is SYGVNS. V lost 9 bases, J lost 4 bases, and 3 bases stayed unmatched. Assay used: immunoSEQ multiplex PCR; TCRdb lists only in-frame clones, some missing. This sample yields fewer than 150,000 clones, of which about 96% are seen a single time; around 0.46% belongs to the top ten. The TCR comes from a female donor with multiple sclerosis, enrolled in a pregnancy study. This chain joins TRBV25-1 and TRBJ2-1; TRBD2 matches 10 bases. The material was peripheral blood, obtained after pregnancy. CDR3 DNA: TGTGCCAGACTAGCGGGATTTTACAATGAGCAGTTCTTC. Encoded protein: CARLAGFYNEQFF. Supplemented by reference TRBV25-1 and TRBJ2-1, the full variable domain reads EADIYQTPRYLVIGTGKKITLECSQTMGHDKMYWYQQDPGMELHLIHYSYGVNSTEKGDLSSESTVSRIRTEHFPLTLESARPSHTSQYLCARLAGFYNEQFFGPGTRLTVL.